A single sample is the source of the 27 T cell receptor beta chains below, sequenced in a study of a mutant IDH1 vaccine in newly diagnosed glioma. Generated by immunoSEQ multiplex PCR, the TCRdb table keeps only in-frame clones and is missing some. The sample includes over 50,000 clones, just under 90% of them seen just once. The time point was: week 5, during vaccination. Every vaccine dose comprised 300 ug of mutant IDH1 20-mer peptide plus topical imiquimod. Antigens of these TCRs are unknown. The source was PBMCs, collected from a glioma patient whose treatment included an IDH1 peptide vaccine. These receptors were collected from a woman in her thirties or forties with glioma.

This clone was detected once. This chain's CDR3 is CASQVGGGGKEEQYF. CDR3 in DNA: TGCGCCAGCCAGGTAGGAGGCGGGGGCAAGGAAGAGCAGTACTTC. This chain uses TRBV5-1 with TRBJ2-7; possibly TRBD2 for D (7 bases). The germline CDR1 and CDR2 sequences are SGHRS and YFSETQ. The germline V and J ends were trimmed by 7 bases and 7 bases, with 24 bases remaining between them. CDR3 length equals 15 residues.

The chain couples TRBV5-4 to TRBJ1-1, with D possibly TRBD1 on 5 matching bases. The CDR3 runs 14 residues. V lost 2 bases and J lost 4, with 12 bases in between. The germline V gene has CDR1 SGHNT and CDR2 YYREEE (reference sequence). The CDR3 nucleotides are TGTGCCAGCAGCTTCTCAGGGCTGGGCACTGAAGCTTTCTTT. Translation: CASSFSGLGTEAFF.

This clone turned up a few times. This chain links TRBV4-1 with TRBJ1-2; no firm D call. The germline V gene has CDR1 MGHRA and CDR2 YSYEKL. The CDR3 length is 13 residues. The V gene lost 0 bases and the J gene lost 8 bases, with 10 bases spanning the gap. CDR3 nucleotides: TGCGCCAGCAGCCAAGAGAGTGGGTGGGGCTACACCTTC. It translates to CASSQESGWGYTF.

The gene calls are TRBV7-8 and TRBJ2-7; the D call may be TRBD1 or TRBD2 (5 bases each). Trimming removed 5 bases from V and 0 bases from J, with 17 bases in between. This CDR3 region has 16 residues. The V gene's germline CDR1 is SGHVS and CDR2 FQNEAQ. CDR3 sequence reads: CASSPGAFGASYEQYF. CDR3 nucleotides: TGTGCCAGCAGCCCAGGAGCCTTCGGGGCCTCCTACGAGCAGTACTTC.

V and J are TRBV7-9 and TRBJ1-1; D not resolved. Germline CDR1 and CDR2: SEHNR and FQNEAQ (reference sequence). The V gene lost 0 bases and the J gene lost 5 bases, with 7 bases spanning the gap. The CDR3 has 13 residues. The CDR3 here is CASSLALRTEAFF. The CDR3 region has the DNA TGTGCCAGCAGCTTAGCGTTAAGGACTGAAGCTTTCTTT.

The V gene is TRBV10-2, the J gene TRBJ1-5; 7 nucleotides agree with TRBD1. Germline CDR1 WSHSY, CDR2 SAAADI. There are 14 residues in the CDR3. Germline trimming cut 5 bases from V and 3 bases from J; bases unmatched to any gene: 4. The DNA of the CDR3 is TGCGCCAGCAGTCTGACAGGGACCAATCAGCCCCAGCATTTT. Protein sequence: CASSLTGTNQPQHF.

The chain links TRBV5-1 to TRBJ1-5; D not certain. This CDR3 region has 13 residues. Germline lookup yields CDR1 SGHRS and CDR2 YFSETQ. V shed 8 bases and J shed 2 bases, with 11 bases lying between them. In DNA form, the CDR3 reads TGCGCCAGTTCCGCTGGAGGCAATCAGCCCCAGCATTTT. Amino acids: CASSAGGNQPQHF.

The chain uses TRBV7-9 and TRBJ2-1; perhaps TRBD1 as D (5 bases). V lost 1 base, J lost 4 bases, and 14 bases lay in between. This CDR3 is built from 16 residues. CDR1 SEHNR and CDR2 FQNEAQ come from the germline V gene (reference sequence). For the CDR3, the DNA is TGTGCCAGCAGCTTAGGAAGTTGGGGCAATTACAATGAGCAGTTCTTC. Amino acids: CASSLGSWGNYNEQFF. Together with reference TRBV7-9 and TRBJ2-1, the CDR3 gives the full variable domain: DTGVSQNPRHKITKRGQNVTFRCDPISEHNRLYWYRQTLGQGPEFLTYFQNEAQLEKSRLLSDRFSAERPKGSFSTLEIQRTEQGDSAMYLCASSLGSWGNYNEQFFGPGTRLTVL.

V usage is TRBV6-6 and J usage is TRBJ1-2, with 11 nucleotides matching TRBD1. Losses at the gene ends were 8 bases for V and 4 bases for J; bases not matched to a gene: 6. Germline V gene data show CDR1 as MNHNY and CDR2 as SVGAGI (reference sequence). The CDR3 has 14 amino acids. The CDR3, as DNA: TGTGCCAGCCGGACAGGGGGCTTCAGCTATGGCTACACCTTC. Encoded protein: CASRTGGFSYGYTF.

This chain links TRBV2 with TRBJ1-1; the D gene is possibly TRBD1 (5 bases). From germline, CDR1 is SNHLY and CDR2 FYNNEI. V was cut by 4 bases and J by 2 bases, with 11 bases left in between. The CDR3 is 14 amino acids. For the CDR3, the DNA is TGTGCCAGCAGTGTGACAGCTTTCAACACTGAAGCTTTCTTT. This gives the protein CASSVTAFNTEAFF.

The chain combines TRBV7-9 with TRBJ1-2; maybe TRBD1 (5 bases). The V end lost 3 bases, the J end lost 4 bases, and 9 bases lay between the germline ends. The germline V gene encodes CDR1 SEHNR and CDR2 FQNEAQ (reference sequence). CDR3 length equals 13 residues. Written as DNA, the CDR3 is TGTGCCAGCAGCTTGGGGGTTAGCTATGGCTACACCTTC. Encoded protein: CASSLGVSYGYTF. Drawing the rest from reference TRBV7-9 and TRBJ1-2, the complete variable domain is DTGVSQNPRHKITKRGQNVTFRCDPISEHNRLYWYRQTLGQGPEFLTYFQNEAQLEKSRLLSDRFSAERPKGSFSTLEIQRTEQGDSAMYLCASSLGVSYGYTFGSGTRLTVV.

The J gene is TRBJ2-7, the V gene TRBV7-9; 9 bases align to TRBD1. V dropped 7 bases and J dropped 6; count of bases not matched to a gene: 7. The CDR3 is 13 residues long. Germline CDR1 reads SEHNR; CDR2 reads FQNEAQ (reference sequence). The CDR3 is CASNTGGWGEQYF. CDR3 DNA: TGTGCCAGCAACACAGGGGGCTGGGGCGAGCAGTACTTC.

This chain uses TRBV6-1 with TRBJ1-2; D is unclear. The V and J ends lost 1 base and 10 bases respectively, with 16 bases between them. Germline V gene data show CDR1 as MNHNS and CDR2 as SASEGT. This CDR3 is built from 14 residues. Here the CDR3 reads CASSEVKGSIPYTF. CDR3 sequence (DNA): TGTGCCAGCAGTGAAGTTAAAGGGTCTATCCCCTACACCTTC.

This rearrangement joins TRBV19 to TRBJ1-6; no reliable D call. This CDR3 has 13 residues. In germline, CDR1 is LNHDA, CDR2 SQIVND (reference sequence). Trimming took 10 bases from V and 4 from J, leaving 11 bases between them. This CDR3 reads CATRGGYNSPLHF. CDR3 in DNA: TGTGCCACCCGGGGAGGGTATAATTCACCCCTCCACTTT.

The chain carries TRBV18 and TRBJ2-3; 7 bases align to TRBD1. V gave up 1 base and J gave up 3 bases; unmatched junction bases: 4. CDR3 length: 15 amino acids. Per the germline V gene, CDR1 is KGHSH and CDR2 is LQKENI. Here the CDR3 reads CASSPRVRGTDTQYF. CDR3 in DNA: TGTGCCAGCTCACCACGTGTCAGGGGGACAGATACGCAGTATTTT.

The chain links TRBV6-5 to TRBJ1-3, with 8 bases matching TRBD1. The CDR3 spans 16 residues. Looked up from germline, CDR1 is MNHEY and CDR2 is SVGAGI. J gave up 4 bases and V 4 bases, and 9 bases lay outside the gene matches. The CDR3: CASSSYGQGRGNTIYF. The CDR3 DNA is TGTGCCAGCAGTTCGTACGGACAGGGACGAGGAAACACCATATATTTT.

The chain employs TRBV6-1 and TRBJ2-1; the match to TRBD1 covers 7 bases. CDR3 size: 15 residues. CDR1 is MNHNS, CDR2 SASEGT, per germline. After removal of 4 bases from V and 4 bases from J, the junction contained 7 bases not matched to a gene. This chain's CDR3 is CASSGNRGNYNEQFF. CDR3 in DNA: TGTGCCAGCAGTGGCAACAGGGGAAATTACAATGAGCAGTTCTTC.

The CDR3 nucleotides are TGTGCCAGCAGCGTAGGGAACGCGAACACCGGGGAGCTGTTTTTT. It yields the protein CASSVGNANTGELFF. The chain couples TRBV9 to TRBJ2-2; the D is unclear. Trimming stripped 0 bases from V and 0 bases from J, with 6 bases between. The germline V gene encodes CDR1 SGDLS and CDR2 YYNGEE. This CDR3 is 15 amino acids long.

The chain uses TRBV4-1 and TRBJ2-7; D is undetermined. CDR3 length: 15 amino acids. V was pared by 1 base and J by 0 bases, with 10 bases between. Per germline, CDR1 MGHRA and CDR2 YSYEKL. In DNA form, the CDR3 reads TGCGCCAGCAGCCAAGGGGCCTATTCCTCCTACGAGCAGTACTTC. Protein: CASSQGAYSSYEQYF.

This clone showed up just a few times. The chain is built from TRBV2 and TRBJ1-4, with unresolved D. The CDR3 consists of 13 residues. Germline V gene data show CDR1 as SNHLY and CDR2 as FYNNEI. V dropped 6 bases and J dropped 8 bases, with 13 bases sitting between them. The DNA for the CDR3 is TGTGCCAGCAGGCTTCAGAGTAGGGAAAAACTGTTTTTT. Encoded protein: CASRLQSREKLFF.

This chain links TRBV7-2 with TRBJ1-2, with TRBD1 as a possible D gene (6 bases). The CDR3 runs 15 residues. Trimming left V 8 bases short and J 8 bases short, with 24 bases between. Germline loops: CDR1 SGHTA, CDR2 FQGNSA. The CDR3 reads CASESEGVRGVGYTF. The DNA of the CDR3 is TGTGCCAGCGAATCAGAGGGGGTTCGGGGGGTCGGCTACACCTTC.

V usage is TRBV15 and J usage is TRBJ1-1; 9 nucleotides line up with TRBD1. Germline loops: CDR1 LNHNV, CDR2 YYDKDF (reference sequence). The CDR3 runs to 16 residues. Losses at the gene ends were 1 base for V and 1 base for J; bases not matched to a gene: 4. CDR3 loop: CATSRGAGQGNTEAFF. DNA of the CDR3: TGTGCCACCAGCAGAGGCGCGGGACAGGGGAACACTGAAGCTTTCTTT.

The chain joins TRBV5-1 to TRBJ1-1; D is undetermined. The germline V gene encodes CDR1 SGHRS and CDR2 YFSETQ. V was cut by 4 bases and J by 1 base, with 14 bases left in between. The CDR3 consists of 15 residues. The DNA for the CDR3 is TGCGCCAGCAGCCCCCGTCCCCCCGCGAACACTGAAGCTTTCTTT. Protein sequence: CASSPRPPANTEAFF.

For the CDR3, the DNA is TGTGCCAGCAGTCGGGTAGCTACTGGAAACACCATATATTTT. Encoded protein: CASSRVATGNTIYF. The chain has TRBV2 and TRBJ1-3, with unresolved D. The V and J ends lost 5 bases and 2 bases respectively, with 10 bases between them. The CDR3 loop spans 14 amino acids. Germline lookup yields CDR1 SNHLY and CDR2 FYNNEI.

The chain carries TRBV6-6 and TRBJ1-6; no definite D call. Trimming pared 6 bases from V and 8 bases from J, leaving 20 bases between. This CDR3 region has 16 residues. Germline CDR1 reads MNHNY; CDR2 reads SVGAGI (reference sequence). CDR3 sequence reads: CASSLWTANIDSPLHF. CDR3 DNA: TGTGCCAGCAGCCTCTGGACGGCTAACATTGATTCACCCCTCCACTTT.

This chain joins TRBV7-2 and TRBJ1-4; D is perhaps TRBD1 (5 bases). This CDR3 comprises 16 residues. The germline V and J ends were trimmed by 5 bases and 2 bases, with 15 bases remaining between them. Germline CDR1 reads SGHTA; CDR2 reads FQGNSA. The CDR3 here is CASSAGTLGTNEKLFF. CDR3 nucleotide sequence: TGTGCCAGCAGCGCCGGGACGCTCGGGACTAATGAAAAACTGTTTTTT.

V gene TRBV6-1 combines with J gene TRBJ1-2; TRBD1 is a possible D gene (5 bases). Trimming took 3 bases from V and 5 from J, leaving 16 bases between them. This CDR3 region has 15 residues. CDR1 and CDR2 from the germline V gene are MNHNS and SASEGT. In DNA, the CDR3 is TGTGCCAGCAGTGATAACGGCAGGGCCGATTATGGCTACACCTTC. Translation gives CASSDNGRADYGYTF.